This T cell receptor (beta chain) is from a study of CD8 T cells in Susac syndrome. General study findings and limits: The study recognized that the number of individuals in its TCR sequencing and HLA analysis was relatively small.

The authors sequenced TCR beta from blood CD8+ and CD4+ T cells. The multiple sclerosis controls consisted of treatment-naive patients with relapsing-remitting disease, either stable or active. V gave up 4 bases and J gave up 0 bases; unmatched junction bases: 2. This CDR3 is 15 amino acids long. The germline V gene encodes CDR1 LNHDA and CDR2 SQIVND (reference sequence). Roughly 0.45 to 1 ug RNA was reverse transcribed with random hexamers. With immunoSEQ multiplex PCR, TCR beta CDR3 was amplified across 54 Vbeta and 13 Jbeta. From the immunoSEQ multiplex PCR reads, TCRdb called clonotypes with MiXCR, one entry per CDR3 protein. This table has about 71,000 distinct CDR3 sequences, approximately 96% appearing once. With regard to this clonotype: Its antigen is not known.

Sequencing input: CD4+ T cells from PBMCs. The clonotype was recovered from a human donor with multiple sclerosis. J is TRBJ2-7 and V is TRBV19; 11 bases are a match to TRBD1. CDR3 in amino acids: CASSTGTGGSYEQYF. The CDR3, as DNA: TGTGCCAGTAGTACCGGGACAGGGGGCTCCTACGAGCAGTACTTC.